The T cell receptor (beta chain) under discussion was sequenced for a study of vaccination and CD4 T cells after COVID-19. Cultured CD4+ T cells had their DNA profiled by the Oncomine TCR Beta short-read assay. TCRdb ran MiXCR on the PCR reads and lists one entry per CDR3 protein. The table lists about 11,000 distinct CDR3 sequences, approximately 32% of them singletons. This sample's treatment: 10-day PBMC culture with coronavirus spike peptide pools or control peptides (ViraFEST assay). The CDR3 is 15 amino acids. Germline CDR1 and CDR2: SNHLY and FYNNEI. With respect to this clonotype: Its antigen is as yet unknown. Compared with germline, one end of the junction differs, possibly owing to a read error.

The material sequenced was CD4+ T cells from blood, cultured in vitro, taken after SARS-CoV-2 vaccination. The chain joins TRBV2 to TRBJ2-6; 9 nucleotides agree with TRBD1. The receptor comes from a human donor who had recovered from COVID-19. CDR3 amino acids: CASSGDRVGANVQTF. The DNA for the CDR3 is TGTGCCAGCAGTGGGGACAGGGTTGGGGCCAACGTCCAGACTTTC.